Given below is one T cell receptor (beta chain) in context. Antigen specificity is unknown. This CDR3 has 16 amino acids. V shed 2 bases, J shed 5 bases, and the junction held 7 bases outside the gene matches. CDR1 and CDR2 (germline): ENHRY, SYGVKD. This table comes from immunoSEQ multiplex PCR, and its TCRdb copy is limited to in-frame clones, with some not included. The sample has some 2 million clones, roughly 94% seen once. CD45RO-negative cells were positively selected for CCR7, leaving out terminally differentiated effector memory CD45RA+ cells. This sample was taken from a study of shared clonotypes between healthy human individuals. Study-level points and caveats: When compared with the clonotypes that were shared by all four sorted-subset donors, the non-shared clonotypes turned out to have lower generation probabilities. Some naive CD4 clonotypes, approximately 4.5%, turned up in common across a handful of donors.

This clonotype was obtained from a man between 18 and 29 years old in good health. The chain recombines TRBV10-3 with TRBJ2-5; TRBD2 aligns across 11 bases. Specimen: naive CD8+ T cells sorted from blood. The CDR3 DNA sequence: TGTGCCATCAGTGAGAGCACTAGCGGGAGCCAGGAGACCCAGTACTTC. Its translation is CAISESTSGSQETQYF.